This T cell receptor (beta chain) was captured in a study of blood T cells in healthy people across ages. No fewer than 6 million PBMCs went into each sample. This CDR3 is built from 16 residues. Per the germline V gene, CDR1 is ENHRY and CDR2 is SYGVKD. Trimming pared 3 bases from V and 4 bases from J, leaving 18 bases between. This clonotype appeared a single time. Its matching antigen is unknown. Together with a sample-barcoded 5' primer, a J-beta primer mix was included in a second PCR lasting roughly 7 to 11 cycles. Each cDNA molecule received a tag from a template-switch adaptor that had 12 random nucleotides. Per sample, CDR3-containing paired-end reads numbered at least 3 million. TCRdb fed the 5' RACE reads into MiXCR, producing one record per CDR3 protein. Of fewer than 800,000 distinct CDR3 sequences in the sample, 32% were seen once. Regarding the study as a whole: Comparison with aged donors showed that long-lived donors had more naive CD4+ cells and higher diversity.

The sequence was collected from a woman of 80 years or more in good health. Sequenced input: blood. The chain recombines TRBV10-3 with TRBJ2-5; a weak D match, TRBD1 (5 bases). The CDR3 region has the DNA TGTGCCATCAGTGAAAAGGCTGTGGGGCCCGGAGAGACCCAGTACTTC. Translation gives CAISEKAVGPGETQYF.